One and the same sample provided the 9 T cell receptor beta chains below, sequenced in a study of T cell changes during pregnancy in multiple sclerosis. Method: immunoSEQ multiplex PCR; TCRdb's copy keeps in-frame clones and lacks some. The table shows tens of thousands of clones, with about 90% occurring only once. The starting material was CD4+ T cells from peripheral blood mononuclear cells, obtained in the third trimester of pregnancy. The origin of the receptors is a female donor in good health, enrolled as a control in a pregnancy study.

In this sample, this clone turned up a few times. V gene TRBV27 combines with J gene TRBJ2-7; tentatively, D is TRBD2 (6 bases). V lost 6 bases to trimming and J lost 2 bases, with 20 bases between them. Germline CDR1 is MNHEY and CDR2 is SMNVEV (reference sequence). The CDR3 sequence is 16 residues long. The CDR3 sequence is CASSPAAGFKTYEQYF. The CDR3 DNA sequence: TGTGCCAGCAGCCCTGCCGCGGGGTTTAAGACCTACGAGCAGTACTTC.

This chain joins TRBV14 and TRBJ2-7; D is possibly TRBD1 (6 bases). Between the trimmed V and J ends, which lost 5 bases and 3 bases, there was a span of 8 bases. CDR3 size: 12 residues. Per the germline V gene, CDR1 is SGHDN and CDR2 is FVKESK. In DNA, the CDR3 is TGTGCCAGCAGCGAACAGGGCTACGAGCAGTACTTC. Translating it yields CASSEQGYEQYF.

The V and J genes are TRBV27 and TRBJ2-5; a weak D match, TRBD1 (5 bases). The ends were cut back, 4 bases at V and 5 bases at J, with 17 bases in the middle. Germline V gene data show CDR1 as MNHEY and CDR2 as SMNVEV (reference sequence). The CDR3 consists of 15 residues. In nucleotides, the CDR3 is TGTGCCAGCAGTTCGTCAGGTCGGCAGGGCGAGACCCAGTACTTC. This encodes CASSSSGRQGETQYF.

This CDR3 is CACQARTGTNEKLFF. The CDR3 nucleotides are TGTGCCTGCCAGGCGAGAACGGGGACTAATGAAAAACTGTTTTTT. This chain links TRBV30 with TRBJ1-4; D uncertain. Between the trimmed V and J ends, which lost 6 bases and 2 bases, there was a span of 16 bases. Germline CDR1 and CDR2: GTSNPN and SVGIG (reference sequence). This CDR3 region has 15 residues.

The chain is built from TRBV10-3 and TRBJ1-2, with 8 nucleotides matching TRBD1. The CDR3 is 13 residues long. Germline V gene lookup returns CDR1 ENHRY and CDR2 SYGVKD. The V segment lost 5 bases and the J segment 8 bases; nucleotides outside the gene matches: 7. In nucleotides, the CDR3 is TGTGCCATCAGTTCTATTGACAGGGGCGGCTACACCTTC. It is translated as CAISSIDRGGYTF.

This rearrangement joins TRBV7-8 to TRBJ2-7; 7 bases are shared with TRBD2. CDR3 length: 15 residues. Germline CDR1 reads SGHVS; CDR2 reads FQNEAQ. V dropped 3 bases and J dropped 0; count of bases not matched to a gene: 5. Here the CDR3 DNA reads TGTGCCAGCAGCTTGGGGGGGGAGAGCTCCTACGAGCAGTACTTC. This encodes CASSLGGESSYEQYF.

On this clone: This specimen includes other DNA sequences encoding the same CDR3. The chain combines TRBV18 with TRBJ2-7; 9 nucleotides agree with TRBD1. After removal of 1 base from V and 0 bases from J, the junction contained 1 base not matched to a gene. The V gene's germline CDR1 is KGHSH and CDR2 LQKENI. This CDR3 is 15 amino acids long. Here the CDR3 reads CASSPLGQGSYEQYF. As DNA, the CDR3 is TGTGCCAGCTCACCACTGGGACAGGGCTCCTACGAGCAGTACTTC. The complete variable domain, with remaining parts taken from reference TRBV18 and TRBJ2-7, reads NAGVMQNPRHLVRRRGQEARLRCSPMKGHSHVYWYRQLPEEGLKFMVYLQKENIIDESGMPKERFSAEFPKEGPSILRIQQVVRGDSAAYFCASSPLGQGSYEQYFGPGTRLTVT.

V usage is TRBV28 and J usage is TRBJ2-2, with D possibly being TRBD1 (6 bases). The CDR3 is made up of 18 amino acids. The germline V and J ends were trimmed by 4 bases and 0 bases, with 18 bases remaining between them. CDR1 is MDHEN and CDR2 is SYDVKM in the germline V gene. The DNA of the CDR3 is TGTGCCAGCAGTTCCCTACCCTCAGGGGTCCCGAACACCGGGGAGCTGTTTTTT. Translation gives CASSSLPSGVPNTGELFF.

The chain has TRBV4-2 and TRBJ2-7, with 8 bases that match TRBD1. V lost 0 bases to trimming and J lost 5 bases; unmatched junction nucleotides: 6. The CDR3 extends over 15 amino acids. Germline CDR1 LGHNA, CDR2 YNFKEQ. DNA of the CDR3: TGTGCCAGCAGCCAAGAGGCAGGGGGCCCCAACGAGCAGTACTTC. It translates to CASSQEAGGPNEQYF.